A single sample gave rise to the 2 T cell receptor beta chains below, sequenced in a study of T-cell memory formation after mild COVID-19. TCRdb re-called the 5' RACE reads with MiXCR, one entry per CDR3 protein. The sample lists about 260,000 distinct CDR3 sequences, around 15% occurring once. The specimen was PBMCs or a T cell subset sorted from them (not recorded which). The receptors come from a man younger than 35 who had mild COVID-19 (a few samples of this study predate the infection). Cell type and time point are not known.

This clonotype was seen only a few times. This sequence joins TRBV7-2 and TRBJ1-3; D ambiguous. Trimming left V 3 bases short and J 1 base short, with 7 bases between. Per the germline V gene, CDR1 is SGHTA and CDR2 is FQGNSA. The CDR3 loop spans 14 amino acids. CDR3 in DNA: TGTGCCAGCAGCTTTTATGTTTCTGGAAACACCATATATTTT. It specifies CASSFYVSGNTIYF.

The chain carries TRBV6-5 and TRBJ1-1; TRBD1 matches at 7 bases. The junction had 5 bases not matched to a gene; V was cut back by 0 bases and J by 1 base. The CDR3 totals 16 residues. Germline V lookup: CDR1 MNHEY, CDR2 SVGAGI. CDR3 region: CASSYSKGTANTEAFF. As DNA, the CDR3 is TGTGCCAGCAGTTACTCGAAAGGGACAGCGAACACTGAAGCTTTCTTT.